A single sample is the source of the 9 T cell receptor beta chains below, sequenced in a study of blood T cell repertoires in COVID-19. The table came from immunoSEQ multiplex PCR; TCRdb's copy has only in-frame clones and leaves some out. The repertoire includes over 80,000 clones, approximately 86% of them detected once, and 1.2% sits in the top ten. Material: peripheral blood. The receptors were gathered from a man at least 80 years old with active or convalescent COVID-19.

This clone appeared a single time. The chain links TRBV19 to TRBJ2-2; D gene uncertain. V was shortened by 1 base and J by 4 bases, with 7 bases between the two germline ends. The CDR3 has 14 amino acids. Germline V gene data show CDR1 as LNHDA and CDR2 as SQIVND (reference sequence). CDR3 sequence reads: CASSIAPSTGELFF. The CDR3 DNA sequence: TGTGCCAGTAGTATAGCCCCCAGCACCGGGGAGCTGTTTTTT.

The CDR3 region is CASSRTDLVSYGYTF. CDR3 DNA sequence: TGTGCCAGCAGCAGGACAGATTTGGTATCCTATGGCTACACCTTC. The chain recombines TRBV2 with TRBJ1-2; a weak D match, TRBD1 (6 bases). Germline-derived CDR1 and CDR2 are SNHLY and FYNNEI. The CDR3 runs to 15 residues. The V end was cut by 6 bases, the J end by 4 bases, with 18 bases between. Looking up the rest from reference TRBV2 and TRBJ1-2 gives the full variable domain: EPEVTQTPSHQVTQMGQEVILRCVPISNHLYFYWYRQILGQKVEFLVSFYNNEISEKSEIFDDQFSVERPDGSNFTLKIRSTKLEDSAMYFCASSRTDLVSYGYTFGSGTRLTVV.

The chain recombines TRBV2 with TRBJ1-3; the D is unclear. Trimming stripped 6 bases from V and 0 bases from J, with 12 bases between. Germline V gene lookup returns CDR1 SNHLY and CDR2 FYNNEI. The CDR3 spans 15 residues. CDR3 nucleotide sequence: TGTGCCAGCAGCGACAATTCCAACTCTGGAAACACCATATATTTT. Protein sequence: CASSDNSNSGNTIYF. Filled out from reference TRBV2 and TRBJ1-3, the complete variable domain reads EPEVTQTPSHQVTQMGQEVILRCVPISNHLYFYWYRQILGQKVEFLVSFYNNEISEKSEIFDDQFSVERPDGSNFTLKIRSTKLEDSAMYFCASSDNSNSGNTIYFGEGSWLTVV.

The genes are TRBV7-3 and TRBJ2-3; 14 bases are shared with TRBD2. Germline loops: CDR1 SGHTA, CDR2 FQGTGA. There are 16 residues in the CDR3. J lost 3 bases, V lost 6 bases, and 5 bases had no gene match. The CDR3 sequence is CASSLGTSGRTDTQYF. In DNA, the CDR3 is TGTGCCAGCAGTCTAGGGACTAGCGGGAGAACAGATACGCAGTATTTT.

This clone was found a few times. This chain connects TRBV5-4 to TRBJ2-7, with TRBD1 identical over 9 bases. The germline gives CDR1 SGHNT, CDR2 YYREEE (reference sequence). CDR3 length: 13 residues. J was trimmed by 7 bases and V by 3 bases; bases with no gene match: 5. CDR3 region: CASSWDRVGEQYF. The CDR3, as DNA: TGTGCCAGCAGCTGGGACAGGGTGGGAGAGCAGTACTTC. Variable domain in full (rest from reference TRBV5-4 and TRBJ2-7): ETGVTQSPTHLIKTRGQQVTLRCSSQSGHNTVSWYQQALGQGPQFIFQYYREEENGRGNFPPRFSGLQFPNYSSELNVNALELDDSALYLCASSWDRVGEQYFGPGTRLTVT.

This clone was observed a single time. This chain uses TRBV4-2 with TRBJ1-4; 12 nucleotides agree with TRBD1. Germline trimming cut 2 bases from V and 7 bases from J; bases unmatched to any gene: 14. CDR3 length equals 19 residues. Looked up from germline, CDR1 is LGHNA and CDR2 is YNFKEQ. CDR3 DNA sequence: TGTGCCAGCAGCCAAAAAACCGGGACAGGGGGCCTAGGGTCTGAAAAACTGTTTTTT. Translated, it gives CASSQKTGTGGLGSEKLFF.

The gene calls are TRBV2 and TRBJ2-1; tentatively, D is TRBD2 (5 bases). The CDR3 covers 13 residues. V was cut by 6 bases and J by 6 bases, with 12 bases left in between. Germline CDR1 reads SNHLY; CDR2 reads FYNNEI. CDR3 sequence reads: CASSATGGNEQFF. The CDR3 DNA reads TGTGCCAGCAGCGCCACTGGAGGCAATGAGCAGTTCTTC.

This clone was found once. The rearrangement uses TRBV5-5 and TRBJ2-7, with D maybe TRBD1 (5 bases). Germline lookup yields CDR1 SGHKS and CDR2 YYEKEE (reference sequence). The CDR3 is made up of 16 amino acids. Deletions cut 4 bases from V and 4 bases from J, with 21 bases between. The CDR3 DNA reads TGTGCCAGCAGCCCCTGGCCAGGGAATAATGAGTACGAGCAGTACTTC. This sequence encodes CASSPWPGNNEYEQYF.

The gene calls are TRBV11-2 and TRBJ2-7; the match to TRBD2 covers 10 bases. This CDR3 contains 15 residues. Germline CDR1 and CDR2: SGHAT and FQNNGV. With V trimmed by 0 bases and J by 7 bases, 6 bases remained unmatched. DNA of the CDR3: TGTGCCAGCAGCTTAGATCTAGCGGGAGCGGTGGAGCAGTACTTC. Its translation is CASSLDLAGAVEQYF. Together with reference TRBV11-2 and TRBJ2-7, the CDR3 gives the full variable domain: EAGVAQSPRYKIIEKRQSVAFWCNPISGHATLYWYQQILGQGPKLLIQFQNNGVVDDSQLPKDRFSAERLKGVDSTLKIQPAKLEDSAVYLCASSLDLAGAVEQYFGPGTRLTVT.